This record looks at one T cell receptor beta chain sequence and its context. The antigen is not known. The data originate from a study of T cell responses to AZD1222 COVID-19 vaccine. Regarding the study as a whole: A mostly white British donor set with more females was recruited, and clonal diversity was possibly underestimated. Recipients of AZD1222 seropositive at baseline numbered only 5 or 6.

This table comes from immunoSEQ multiplex PCR, and its TCRdb copy is limited to in-frame clones, with some not included. The repertoire consists of about 150,000 clones, with about 90% occurring once and the leading ten covering 4.5% to 6.5%. V lost 4 bases and J lost 0, with 13 bases in between. The germline CDR1 and CDR2 sequences are SGHRS and YFSETQ. The CDR3 runs to 15 residues. The sequence derives from an adult in good health. The chain has TRBV5-1 and TRBJ1-1; D call uncertain. The sample consisted of peripheral blood, taken on day 0 of AZD1222 vaccination. The CDR3 DNA follows: TGCGCCAGCAGCACATACGAGACGGTGAACACTGAAGCTTTCTTT. This encodes CASSTYETVNTEAFF.